Each of the 28 T cell receptor beta chains below was sequenced from the same sample in a study of tumor-infiltrating lymphocytes in primary liver carcinoma. Priming with a constant-region primer yielded TCR beta cDNA from roughly 500 ng total RNA. Nested multiplex PCR, run for three rounds with slightly modified ARM-PCR, yielded TCR beta libraries. PCR rounds one and two used TRBV1-TRBV30 forward primers with a C-beta reverse primer for roughly 9 cycles each. From the multiplex PCR reads, TCRdb called clonotypes with MiXCR, one entry per CDR3 protein. The sample has about 200,000 distinct CDR3 sequences, about 61% seen once. Researchers drew blood RNA from unsorted whole blood and extracted germline DNA as well. The source material was peripheral blood. These receptors were collected from an older woman with primary liver carcinoma and hepatitis B virus infection.

A note on this clonotype: At one of its ends the junction is not consistent with the germline gene, which may arise from a read error. The rearrangement links TRBV2 to TRBJ2-6; D unresolved. In germline, CDR1 is SNHLY, CDR2 FYNNEI. CDR3 size: 14 residues. Here the CDR3 reads CASSRGIGANVMTF. In DNA form, the CDR3 reads TGTGCCAGCAGTCGTGGTATAGGAGCCAACGTCATGACTTTC.

The chain joins TRBV11-2 to TRBJ1-2, with D possibly TRBD1 on 6 matching bases. The CDR3 has 13 amino acids. V lost 5 bases and J lost 2, with 9 bases in between. The germline V gene encodes CDR1 SGHAT and CDR2 FQNNGV. CDR3 bases: TGTGCCAGCAGCCTGGACAGCAACTATGGCTACACCTTC. Protein: CASSLDSNYGYTF.

On this clonotype: With a much larger clone just one base away, this may be a read error. The V and J genes are TRBV10-2 and TRBJ2-7; 8 bases agree with TRBD1. CDR3 length: 17 residues. With 8 bases clipped from V and 4 bases from J, the junction kept 19 bases outside the gene matches. Germline lookup yields CDR1 WSHSY and CDR2 SAAADI. CDR3 coding DNA: TGCGCCAGCTTCGAGAGGGGAGGACGGGACAGGAGGTACGAGCAGTACTTC. Protein sequence: CASFERGGRDRRYEQYF.

In the case of this clonotype: As the CDR3 is not closed by the conserved phenylalanine or tryptophan, this likely results from a read error. The rearrangement uses TRBV5-6 and TRBJ2-7, with D maybe TRBD1 (6 bases). The V gene lost 0 bases and the J gene lost 6 bases, with 13 bases spanning the gap. CDR1 is SGHDT and CDR2 is YYEEEE in the germline V gene. This CDR3 spans 14 amino acids. CDR3 in amino acids: CASSLGQAPIEQYL. The CDR3 coding sequence is TGTGCCAGCAGCTTGGGACAGGCCCCTATCGAGCAGTACCTC.

On this clonotype: At one of its ends the junction is not consistent with the germline gene, which may arise from a read error. The chain employs TRBV11-2 and TRBJ2-7; 9 nucleotides match TRBD2. Germline-derived CDR1 and CDR2 are SGHAT and FQNNGV. This CDR3 contains 14 residues. CDR3 sequence: CASRRTSASYEQYF. In DNA form, the CDR3 reads TGTGCCAGCAGACGGACTAGCGCCTCCTACGAACAGTACTTC.

This clonotype was seen many times. The chain is built from TRBV6-1 and TRBJ1-6, with D tentatively TRBD1 (5 bases). The germline gives CDR1 MNHNS, CDR2 SASEGT. V was shortened by 7 bases and J by 7 bases, with 14 bases between the two germline ends. This CDR3 is built from 14 residues. Here the CDR3 reads CASNTMGLNSPLHF. The CDR3 nucleotides are TGTGCCAGCAATACGATGGGACTGAATTCACCCCTCCACTTT.

Concerning this clonotype itself: Compared with germline, one end of the junction differs, possibly owing to a read error. This chain connects TRBV11-2 to TRBJ2-1; possible D gene TRBD2, 6 bases. The CDR3 totals 15 residues. Germline CDR1 and CDR2: SGHAT and FQNNGV. CDR3 region: CASGRGPSSFNEQFF. The CDR3, as DNA: TGTGCCAGCGGGCGGGGACCGAGCTCCTTCAATGAGCAGTTCTTC.

There are many counts of this clonotype. The chain couples TRBV6-5 to TRBJ2-1, with D uncertain. The CDR3 runs 13 residues. The germline V and J ends were trimmed by 5 bases and 2 bases, with 7 bases remaining between them. Germline V gives CDR1 MNHEY, CDR2 SVGAGI. CDR3 amino acids: CASSVGPYNEQFF. The CDR3, as DNA: TGTGCCAGCAGTGTCGGGCCCTACAATGAGCAGTTCTTC.

The chain joins TRBV6-5 to TRBJ1-5; TRBD1 matches 8 bases. The V gene's germline CDR1 is MNHEY and CDR2 SVGAGI. V was pared by 10 bases and J by 0 bases, with 11 bases of the junction left unmatched. CDR3 length: 16 residues. CDR3 in DNA: TGTGCCAACAGAGCCGGGACAGGAAATAGCAATCAGCCCCAGCATTTT. Amino acids: CANRAGTGNSNQPQHF.

This chain connects TRBV6-5 to TRBJ1-1, with D hard to call. Trimming took off 5 bases at V and 5 bases at J, with 18 bases between the two ends. Per the germline V gene, CDR1 is MNHEY and CDR2 is SVGAGI. The CDR3 is made up of 15 amino acids. CDR3: CASSLREGPRTEAFF. CDR3 nucleotide sequence: TGTGCCAGCAGTCTTCGGGAGGGCCCGAGGACTGAAGCTTTCTTT.

In the case of this clonotype: As the CDR3 is not closed by the conserved phenylalanine or tryptophan, this likely results from a read error. The chain has TRBV11-1 and TRBJ2-7; 10 positions agree with TRBD2. Per the germline V gene, CDR1 is SGHAT and CDR2 is FQDESV (reference sequence). The CDR3 has 17 amino acids. The CDR3 sequence: CASGLALGSSGSYEQYL. The CDR3 DNA follows: TGTGCCAGCGGCTTAGCTTTGGGATCTAGCGGGAGCTACGAGCAGTACCTC.

There are a few counts of this clonotype. A single base separates this from a much larger clone, so it may be a read error. The CDR3 here is CSVGQGNTEAFF. CDR3 DNA: TGCAGCGTCGGACAGGGGAACACTGAAGCTTTCTTT. This chain joins TRBV29-1 and TRBJ1-1; 8 nucleotides match TRBD1. V shed 6 bases, J shed 1 base, and the junction held 1 base outside the gene matches. The CDR3 consists of 12 residues. CDR1 is SQVTM and CDR2 is ANQGSEA in the germline V gene.

A remark on this clonotype: An end of the junction does not agree with germline; a read error may underlie this. CDR3 residues: CDSSLVSRAPQETQYF. CDR3 nucleotide sequence: TGTGACAGCAGCTTAGTGTCCCGGGCGCCCCAAGAGACCCAGTACTTC. The chain joins TRBV11-2 to TRBJ2-5; no clear D. The CDR3 runs 16 residues. The germline V gene encodes CDR1 SGHAT and CDR2 FQNNGV.

As regards this clonotype: This may be a read error, as it is one base from a much larger clone. This sequence joins TRBV14 and TRBJ2-1, with no clear D. The V end lost 2 bases, the J end lost 12 bases, and 8 bases lay between the germline ends. This CDR3 contains 11 residues. Germline CDR1 and CDR2: SGHDN and FVKESK. This CDR3 is CASSQLHVQFF. DNA of the CDR3: TGTGCCAGCAGCCAACTTCACGTGCAGTTCTTC.

This clonotype was seen repeatedly, ten times or more. The CDR3 here is CASSPGEAHIQPQHF. Written as DNA, the CDR3 is TGTGCCAGCAGTCCCGGGGAGGCGCACATTCAGCCCCAGCATTTT. The rearrangement uses TRBV6-5 and TRBJ1-5, with D uncertain. The V gene lost 5 bases and the J gene lost 6 bases, with 17 bases spanning the gap. CDR1 is MNHEY and CDR2 is SVGAGI in the germline V gene. This CDR3 is built from 15 residues.

About this clonotype: This CDR3 fails to terminate in the conserved phenylalanine or tryptophan, so it likely reflects a read error. The rearrangement links TRBV28 to TRBJ1-1, with a weak D call TRBD1 (5 bases). Between the trimmed V and J ends, which lost 1 base and 0 bases, there was a span of 12 bases. The CDR3 runs 16 residues. CDR1 is MDHEN and CDR2 is SYDVKM in the germline V gene. The CDR3 loop is CASSLSGRGMNTEAFI. The CDR3 DNA follows: TGTGCCAGCAGTTTATCGGGGCGGGGGATGAACACTGAAGCTTTCATT.

Note on this clonotype: The junction departs from the called germline gene at one end, perhaps through a read error. This chain connects TRBV12-3 or TRBV12-4 to TRBJ1-2, with D unresolved. The CDR3 runs to 13 residues. The chain's CDR3 is CTSSFEVDYGYTF. In DNA, the CDR3 is TGTACCAGCAGTTTCGAGGTAGATTATGGCTACACCTTC.

This clonotype was picked up a small number of times. The gene calls are TRBV4-1 and TRBJ2-3; TRBD1 matches at 9 bases. With 9 bases clipped from V and 6 bases from J, the junction kept 19 bases outside the gene matches. The CDR3 totals 17 residues. In germline, CDR1 is MGHRA, CDR2 YSYEKL. Here the CDR3 reads CASGQDPYRGRADTQYF. CDR3 in DNA: TGCGCCAGTGGCCAAGATCCCTACAGGGGGCGAGCGGATACGCAGTATTTT.

Turning to this clonotype: A much larger clone is a single base away; this may be a read error. The genes are TRBV12-3 or TRBV12-4 and TRBJ1-1, with D unresolved. This CDR3 has 13 residues. The CDR3 sequence: CASSLGRLTQAFF. DNA for the CDR3: TGTGCCAGCAGTTTGGGCCGCCTCACTCAAGCTTTCTTT.

The chain carries TRBV10-2 and TRBJ2-2, with a weak D call TRBD2 (6 bases). The CDR3 sequence is 13 residues long. Germline V gene sequence: CDR1 WSHSY, CDR2 SAAADI. With 10 bases removed from V and 6 bases from J, the gap between germline ends came to 15 bases. The CDR3 region has the DNA TGCGCCACCAAGGAGGGAACGGCCGGGGAGCTGTTTTTT. It yields the protein CATKEGTAGELFF.

This clonotype has a count of ten or more. The chain combines TRBV4-1 with TRBJ2-3, with D possibly being TRBD2 (5 bases). The V and J ends lost 0 bases and 2 bases respectively, with 12 bases between them. The germline V gene has CDR1 MGHRA and CDR2 YSYEKL. The CDR3 has 16 residues. The CDR3 here is CASSQERRTNTDTQYF. The CDR3 region has the DNA TGCGCCAGCAGCCAAGAGCGGAGGACGAACACAGATACGCAGTATTTT.

Remarks on this clonotype: One junction end does not reproduce the germline sequence, and a read error may be involved. The DNA of the CDR3 is TGTGCCAGCAGTAGACAGGGCCTACAGTACTACCATGAGCAGTTCTTC. This sequence encodes CASSRQGLQYYHEQFF. The chain links TRBV7-9 to TRBJ2-1, with 7 bases aligning to TRBD1. The CDR3 consists of 16 residues. CDR1 and CDR2 (germline): SEHNR, FQNEAQ (reference sequence).

As regards this clonotype: A read error may be the cause here, since a much bigger clone is one base away. This chain joins TRBV14 and TRBJ2-1; D not certain. V was cut by 4 bases and J by 8 bases, with 12 bases left in between. This CDR3 is 13 amino acids long. Germline V gene sequence: CDR1 SGHDN, CDR2 FVKESK. This CDR3 is CASSLERGDEQFF. The CDR3, as DNA: TGTGCCAGCAGCCTAGAGAGAGGCGATGAGCAGTTCTTC. The variable domain in full, completed from reference TRBV14 and TRBJ2-1, reads EAGVTQFPSHSVIEKGQTVTLRCDPISGHDNLYWYRRVMGKEIKFLLHFVKESKQDESGMPNNRFLAERTGGTYSTLKVQPAELEDSGVYFCASSLERGDEQFFGPGTRLTVL.

Comment on this clonotype: As the CDR3 is not closed by the conserved phenylalanine or tryptophan, this likely results from a read error. The chain combines TRBV6-5 with TRBJ2-3, with 7 bases that match TRBD2. Unmatched junction bases numbered 11, after V lost 8 bases and J lost 3 bases. Looked up from germline, CDR1 is MNHEY and CDR2 is SVGAGI. This CDR3 comprises 15 residues. The CDR3 DNA reads TGTGCCAGCGCCAAGGACGTGGGGGGGACAGATACGCAGTATTCT. Its protein is CASAKDVGGTDTQYS.

The rearrangement joins TRBV11-1 to TRBJ2-3, with D maybe TRBD2 (5 bases). This CDR3 has 16 amino acids. Germline-derived CDR1 and CDR2 are SGHAT and FQDESV (reference sequence). The CDR3 region is CVCSPDSESGWGTQYF. As DNA, the CDR3 is TGTGTCTGCAGCCCAGACTCCGAGAGCGGATGGGGTACGCAGTATTTT. Filled out from reference TRBV11-1 and TRBJ2-3, the complete variable domain reads EAEVAQSPRYKITEKSQAVAFWCDPISGHATLYWYRQILGQGPELLVQFQDESVVDDSQLPKDRFSAERLKGVDSTLKIQPAELGDSAMYLCVCSPDSESGWGTQYFGPGTRLTVL.

The chain is built from TRBV29-1 and TRBJ1-1; D uncertain. The CDR3 sequence is 10 residues long. CDR1 and CDR2 from the germline V gene are SQVTM and ANQGSEA. V lost 3 bases and J 13 bases, leaving 12 bases between the germline ends. The CDR3 DNA reads TGCAGCGTTGATCAGGAATCGGATTTCTTT. Amino acid sequence: CSVDQESDFF. The full variable domain, with the rest looked up from reference TRBV29-1 and TRBJ1-1, is SAVISQKPSRDICQRGTSLTIQCQVDSQVTMMFWYRQQPGQSLTLIATANQGSEATYESGFVIDKFPISRPNLTFSTLTVSNMSPEDSSIYLCSVDQESDFFGQGTRLTVV.

This clonotype was picked up one time. Likely a read error: the CDR3 ends without its conserved phenylalanine or tryptophan. V gene TRBV12-3 or TRBV12-4 combines with J gene TRBJ2-5, with D possibly TRBD1 on 6 matching bases. V was shortened by 7 bases and J by 5 bases, with 17 bases between the two germline ends. This CDR3 is 14 amino acids long. CDR3 bases: TGTGCCAGCACTGCAGGGGAATCCCAGGAGACCCAGTACCTC. This translates into CASTAGESQETQYL.

V usage is TRBV6-5 and J usage is TRBJ2-5, with 8 positions matching TRBD2. This CDR3 has 17 amino acids. CDR1 is MNHEY, CDR2 SVGAGI, per germline. Trimming at V came to 8 bases and at J to 4 bases, leaving 18 bases not matched to a gene. CDR3 region: CASGWGLEGGSTETQYF. CDR3 sequence (DNA): TGTGCCAGCGGTTGGGGACTAGAGGGAGGGAGTACAGAGACCCAGTACTTC.